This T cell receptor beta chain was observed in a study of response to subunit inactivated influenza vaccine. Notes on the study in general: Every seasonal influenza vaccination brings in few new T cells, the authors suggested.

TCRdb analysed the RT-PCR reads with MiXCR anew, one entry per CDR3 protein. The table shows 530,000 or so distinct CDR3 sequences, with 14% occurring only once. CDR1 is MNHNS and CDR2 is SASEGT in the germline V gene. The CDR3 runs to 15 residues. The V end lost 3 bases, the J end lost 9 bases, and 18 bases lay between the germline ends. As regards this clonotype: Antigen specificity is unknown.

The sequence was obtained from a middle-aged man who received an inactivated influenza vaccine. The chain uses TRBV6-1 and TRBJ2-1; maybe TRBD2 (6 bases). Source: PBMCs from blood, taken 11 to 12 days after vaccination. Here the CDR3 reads CASSDPGYGRGEQFF. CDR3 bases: TGTGCCAGCAGTGACCCGGGGTATGGGCGGGGTGAGCAGTTCTTC.